This T cell receptor (beta chain) was observed in a study of identical twins. Every donor was a healthy Caucasian. Each CDR3 protein gets one entry after TCRdb re-called the 5' RACE reads with MiXCR. The sample carries 1.5 million to 2 million distinct CDR3 sequences, around 33% recorded once. V lost 0 bases and J 4 bases, leaving 10 bases between the germline ends. CDR3 length: 15 amino acids. Germline-derived CDR1 and CDR2 are SGHTA and FQGNSA. This clonotype was recorded a few times. Sequenced input: cord blood. The J gene is TRBJ1-5, the V gene TRBV7-2, with D perhaps matching TRBD1 (5 bases). This receptor was taken from a newborn girl in good health. This CDR3 is CASSLALAGNQPQHF. The CDR3 nucleotides read TGTGCCAGCAGCTTAGCGCTGGCAGGGAATCAGCCCCAGCATTTT.